This TCR beta chain is drawn from a study of CD8+ T cells in alopecia areata. Study-wide points: Lesional scalp displayed greater clonality than normal scalp, most notably in alopecia totalis/universalis.

The sequencing template was cDNA reverse transcribed from extracted RNA. Only in-frame clones appear in the TCRdb table, and some are missing; sequencing was by immunoSEQ multiplex PCR. The table lists under 150,000 clones, 62% of them singletons. The CDR3 has 17 residues. The ends were cut back, 0 bases at V and 2 bases at J, with 18 bases in the middle. CDR1 is SGHRS, CDR2 YFSETQ, per germline. Worth noting for this clone: The antigen is not known.

The chain carries TRBV5-1 and TRBJ2-7; no reliable D call. The sequenced material came from CD8+ T cells sorted from blood. The receptor was isolated from a human donor in good health. The CDR3 is CASSLDPPEFYTYEQYF. CDR3 nucleotides: TGCGCCAGCAGCTTGGATCCGCCGGAGTTCTACACCTACGAGCAGTACTTC.